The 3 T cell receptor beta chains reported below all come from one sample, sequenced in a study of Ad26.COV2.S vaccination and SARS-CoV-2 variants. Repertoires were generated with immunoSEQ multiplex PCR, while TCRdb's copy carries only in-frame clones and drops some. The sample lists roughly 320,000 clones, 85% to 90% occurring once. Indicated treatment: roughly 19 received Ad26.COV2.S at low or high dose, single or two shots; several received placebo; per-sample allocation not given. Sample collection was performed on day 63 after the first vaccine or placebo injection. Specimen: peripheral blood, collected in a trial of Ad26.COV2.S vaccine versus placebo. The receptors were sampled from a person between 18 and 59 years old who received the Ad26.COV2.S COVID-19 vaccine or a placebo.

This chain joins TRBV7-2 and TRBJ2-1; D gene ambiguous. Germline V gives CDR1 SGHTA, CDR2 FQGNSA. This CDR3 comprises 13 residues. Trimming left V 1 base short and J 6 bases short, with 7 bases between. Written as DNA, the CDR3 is TGTGCCAGCAGCTTAGAAACCTCCAATGAGCAGTTCTTC. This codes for CASSLETSNEQFF.

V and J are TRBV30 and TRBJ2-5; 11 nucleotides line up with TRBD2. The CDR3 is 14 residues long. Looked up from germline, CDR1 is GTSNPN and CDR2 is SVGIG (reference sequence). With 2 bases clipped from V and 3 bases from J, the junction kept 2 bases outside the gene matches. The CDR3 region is CAWSPTSGEETQYF. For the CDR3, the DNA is TGTGCCTGGAGTCCGACTAGCGGGGAAGAGACCCAGTACTTC.

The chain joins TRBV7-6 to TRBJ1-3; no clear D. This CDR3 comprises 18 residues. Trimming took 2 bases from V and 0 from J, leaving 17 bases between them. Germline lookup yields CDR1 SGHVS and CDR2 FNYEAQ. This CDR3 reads CASSLTPLGITSGNTIYF. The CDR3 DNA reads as TGTGCCAGCAGCTTAACCCCCCTGGGGATAACCTCTGGAAACACCATATATTTT.